This record covers a single T cell receptor beta chain. Its antigen is currently unknown. This record belongs to a study of shared clonotypes between healthy human individuals. Study information: The study used three CD4 naive, three CD4 memory, two CD8 naive and one CD8 memory plate per donor.

General study results and limits: Some clonotypes were shared by all four sorted-subset donors, while others were not shared. The non-shared ones had lower generation probabilities than the shared ones.

In the authors' methods: Because ImmunoSEQ provided only junction sequences with no quality scores, the filtering differed. Assay used: immunoSEQ multiplex PCR; TCRdb lists only in-frame clones, some missing. V, J and clone size are taken as reported in that table, and D and trimming were inferred from the DNA itself. The data hold roughly 1,500,000 clones, with 95% to 99% observed a single time. CDR1 and CDR2 (germline): SGHTA, FQGNSA. Trimming took 5 bases from V and 3 from J, leaving 13 bases between them. CDR3 length: 14 amino acids. Specimen: naive CD4+ T cells sorted from blood. This sample's subset: CD45RA+ positively selected. This rearrangement joins TRBV7-2 to TRBJ1-2; D unclear. The origin of this receptor is a man aged 25 to 45 in good health. CDR3 DNA: TGTGCCAGCAGCCAAGCGGGTCGGTACTATGGCTACACCTTC. It encodes CASSQAGRYYGYTF.